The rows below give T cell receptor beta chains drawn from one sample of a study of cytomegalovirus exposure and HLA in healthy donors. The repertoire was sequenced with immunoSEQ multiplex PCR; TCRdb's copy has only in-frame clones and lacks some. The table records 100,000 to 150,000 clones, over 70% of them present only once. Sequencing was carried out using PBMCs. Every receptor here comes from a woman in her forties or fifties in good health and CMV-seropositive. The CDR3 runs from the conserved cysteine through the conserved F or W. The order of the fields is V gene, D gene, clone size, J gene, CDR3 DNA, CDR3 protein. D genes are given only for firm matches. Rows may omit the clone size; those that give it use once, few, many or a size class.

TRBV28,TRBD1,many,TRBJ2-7,TGTGCCAGCAGTAACGGACAGGGCTCCTACGAGCAGTACTTC,CASSNGQGSYEQYF
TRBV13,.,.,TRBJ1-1,TGTGCCAGCCAACCAGGAGGGTTCACTGAAGCTTTCTTT,CASQPGGFTEAFF
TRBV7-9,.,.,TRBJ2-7,TGTTCCAGCAGCGCGCCTTACGAGCAGTACTTC,CSSSAPYEQYF
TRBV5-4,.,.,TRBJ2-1,TGTGCCAGCAGCCGTACTAGTGAGAGGGACAATGAGCAGTTCTTC,CASSRTSERDNEQFF
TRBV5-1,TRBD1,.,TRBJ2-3,TGCGCCAGCAGCTTGGGGCCGGGACAGGCTTTCACAGATACGCAGTATTTT,CASSLGPGQAFTDTQYF
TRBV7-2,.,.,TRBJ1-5,TGTGCCAGCAGCTTAGCGCAGGGGTCTCTCCCTCAGCCCCAGCATTTT,CASSLAQGSLPQPQHF
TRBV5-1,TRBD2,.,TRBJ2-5,TGCGCCAGCAGCCAAGTTGCTAGCGGGGGGGCCCAGGAGACCCAGTACTTC,CASSQVASGGAQETQYF
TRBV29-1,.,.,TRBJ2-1,TGCAGCGTTGAACCACAGGGTAATGAGCAGTTCTTC,CSVEPQGNEQFF
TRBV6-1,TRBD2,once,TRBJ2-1,TGTGCCAGCAGTGAACTGACTAGCGGGGACTACAATGAGCAGTTCTTC,CASSELTSGDYNEQFF
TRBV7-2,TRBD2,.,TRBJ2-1,TGTGCCAGCAGGAAATGGGGTGGTAGCGGGGGGGCAGGGTACAATGAGCAGTTCTTC,CASRKWGGSGGAGYNEQFF
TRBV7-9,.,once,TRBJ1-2,TGTGCCAGCAGCTTAGGCTCCGGTAGAGGAGGCTACACCTTC,CASSLGSGRGGYTF
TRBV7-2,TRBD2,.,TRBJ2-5,TGTGCCAGCAGCTTGAGGACTAGCGGGAGAGAGACCCAGTACTTC,CASSLRTSGRETQYF
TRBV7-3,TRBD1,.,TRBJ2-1,TGTGCCAGCAGCACCGGACAGGGGAATGAGCAGTTCTTC,CASSTGQGNEQFF
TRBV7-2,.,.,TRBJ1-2,TGTGCCAGCAGCCCGGGTCCCATGTATATCTATGGCTACACCTTC,CASSPGPMYIYGYTF
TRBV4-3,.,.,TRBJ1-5,TGCGCCAGCAGCCAAGCTCCAAGCGGGGGAGAGCCCCAGCATTTT,CASSQAPSGGEPQHF
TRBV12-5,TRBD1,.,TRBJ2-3,TGTGCTAGTGGCCCCGGGACAGGACCTTTCACAGATACGCAGTATTTT,CASGPGTGPFTDTQYF
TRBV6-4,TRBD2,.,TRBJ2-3,TGTGCCAGCAGTGACTCGAGCGGGGGGGCTACAGATACGCAGTATTTT,CASSDSSGGATDTQYF
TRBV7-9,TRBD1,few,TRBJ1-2,TGTGCCAGCAGCCCGTTCAATCCGGGACAGAGCTATGGCTACACCTTC,CASSPFNPGQSYGYTF
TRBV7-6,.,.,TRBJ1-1,TGTGCCAGCAGCACAGGGACCAACACTGAAGCTTTCTTT,CASSTGTNTEAFF
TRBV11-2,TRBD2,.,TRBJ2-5,TGTGCCAGCAGCTGGGGGAGCGGGGGGTCCCAAGAGACCCAGTACTTC,CASSWGSGGSQETQYF
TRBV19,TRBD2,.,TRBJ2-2,TGTGCCAGTAGTTCCCCGCCTCCCGGACTAGCGGGGGGGTTCTCTTACACCGGGGAGCTGTTTTTT,CASSSPPPGLAGGFSYTGELFF
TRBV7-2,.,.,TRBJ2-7,TGTGCCAGCAGCTTGGAACCGCGGGGCTCCTACGAGCAGTACTTC,CASSLEPRGSYEQYF
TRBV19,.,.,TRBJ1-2,TGTGCCAGTAGACAGAGAACCTATGGCTACACCTTC,CASRQRTYGYTF
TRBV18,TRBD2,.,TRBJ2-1,TGTGCCAGCTCTCCGACTAGCGGGGGGATTAGGAACAATGAGCAGTTCTTC,CASSPTSGGIRNNEQFF
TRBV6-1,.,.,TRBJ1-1,TGTGCCAGCAGTGAATACAGGGACACTGAAGCTTTCTTT,CASSEYRDTEAFF
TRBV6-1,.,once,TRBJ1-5,TGTGCCAGCAGTGAACAGCCCCCTAGCGGGGCAGGCGTACAGCCCCAGCATTTT,CASSEQPPSGAGVQPQHF
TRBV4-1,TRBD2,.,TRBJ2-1,TGCGCCAGCAGCCAGGGTAGGGGCGGGGGGTCCTACAATGAGCAGTTCTTC,CASSQGRGGGSYNEQFF